Below are 10 T cell receptor beta chains sequenced from a single sample in a study of post-analysis software for immune sequencing data. TCR beta cDNA libraries had unique molecular identifiers. TCRdb re-derived calls from the PCR reads in MiXCR, one entry per CDR3 protein. The sample contains around 180,000 distinct CDR3 sequences, roughly 31% of which appear only once. Study conclusions and caveats: Controls showed lower frequencies than patients for a handful of TRBV segments, and TRBV5-6, TRBV5-1 and TRBV20-1 were among these.

For these TCRs, the target antigens are not known. Input material: blood. These receptor sequences come from a girl between 10 and 17 years old with multiple sclerosis.

This sequence joins TRBV20-1 and TRBJ1-2; 7 nucleotides line up with TRBD1. The CDR3 has 13 residues. The V gene end was trimmed by 4 bases and the J gene end by 7 bases; junction bases not matched to a gene: 9. Germline V gene data show CDR1 as DFQATT and CDR2 as SNEGSKA (reference sequence). The CDR3 sequence is CSANSDRETGYTF. As DNA, the CDR3 is TGCAGTGCTAACTCAGACAGGGAAACTGGCTACACCTTC.

The chain combines TRBV27 with TRBJ2-7, with D unresolved. This CDR3 is built from 15 residues. Germline lookup yields CDR1 MNHEY and CDR2 SMNVEV (reference sequence). V was clipped by 4 bases and J by 4 bases, with 17 bases between them. CDR3 region: CASSSLGPNQYEQYF. The DNA for the CDR3 is TGTGCCAGCAGTTCCCTCGGACCGAATCAGTACGAGCAGTACTTC.

This clonotype was observed at least ten times. The rearrangement links TRBV4-1 to TRBJ2-7, with D maybe TRBD2 (5 bases). Per the germline V gene, CDR1 is MGHRA and CDR2 is YSYEKL. Deletions cut 3 bases from V and 1 base from J, with 19 bases between. The CDR3 contains 17 residues. The DNA of the CDR3 is TGCGCCAGCAGCCAGTTCGAGGGTATAATAAGTTCCTACGAGCAGTACTTC. Translating it yields CASSQFEGIISSYEQYF.

Only a few counts were recorded for this clonotype. A much larger clone lies a single base off, so this may be a read error. The chain employs TRBV29-1 and TRBJ2-5, with a weak D call TRBD2 (6 bases). The V gene's germline CDR1 is SQVTM and CDR2 ANQGSEA. The CDR3 has 13 residues. In nucleotides, the CDR3 is TGCAGCGTGGCTAGGAGGGTCGAGGAGATCCAGTACTTC. It is translated as CSVARRVEEIQYF.

This clonotype was seen only a few times. The chain employs TRBV15 and TRBJ2-2; tentatively, D is TRBD2 (5 bases). Germline CDR1 reads LNHNV; CDR2 reads YYDKDF (reference sequence). The germline V and J ends were trimmed by 0 bases and 6 bases, with 17 bases remaining between them. The CDR3 sequence is 17 residues long. This CDR3 is CATSRDQKRTPPGELFF. CDR3 nucleotide sequence: TGTGCCACCAGCAGAGACCAAAAGAGGACTCCCCCCGGGGAGCTGTTTTTT.

This clonotype was seen ten or more times. The rearrangement uses TRBV29-1 and TRBJ2-5, with TRBD1 identical over 7 bases. This CDR3 is built from 14 residues. Germline loops: CDR1 SQVTM, CDR2 ANQGSEA. Trimming removed 0 bases from V and 4 bases from J; junction bases left unmatched: 5. This CDR3 is CSVEDRDSLETQYF. In nucleotides, the CDR3 is TGCAGCGTTGAAGATAGGGACAGCTTAGAGACCCAGTACTTC.

This rearrangement joins TRBV5-8 to TRBJ1-5; a possible D gene is TRBD1 (5 bases). CDR3 size: 15 residues. The germline V and J ends were trimmed by 2 bases and 2 bases, with 11 bases remaining between them. The germline CDR1 and CDR2 sequences are SGHTS and YDEGEE. CDR3 sequence reads: CASSLDSGGNQPQHF. CDR3 in DNA: TGTGCCAGCAGCTTAGACAGCGGTGGCAATCAGCCCCAGCATTTT.

This clonotype has ten or more counts. The DNA of the CDR3 is TGCGCCACCGCCCGGGAGCGGGACCTTGGCAGAGATACGCAGTATTTT. Amino acid sequence: CATARERDLGRDTQYF. V usage is TRBV5-1 and J usage is TRBJ2-3; TRBD2 agrees at 7 bases. Germline V CDR1 and CDR2: SGHRS, YFSETQ. CDR3 length equals 16 residues. J lost 5 bases, V lost 9 bases, and 18 bases had no gene match.

This clonotype was detected only a few times. This sequence joins TRBV3-1 and TRBJ1-1; the D is unclear. Trimming removed 1 base from V and 1 base from J, with 7 bases in between. The germline V gene encodes CDR1 LGHDT and CDR2 YNNKEL (reference sequence). This CDR3 spans 14 amino acids. DNA of the CDR3: TGTGCCAGCAGCCAAGTCTGGGAGAACACTGAAGCTTTCTTT. As protein: CASSQVWENTEAFF.

In this sample, this clonotype turned up many times. This sequence joins TRBV5-1 and TRBJ1-2; D not resolved. This CDR3 has 13 residues. Per germline, CDR1 SGHRS and CDR2 YFSETQ. Trimming pared 0 bases from V and 3 bases from J, leaving 6 bases between. The CDR3 spells CASSLVGDYGYTF. In nucleotides, the CDR3 is TGCGCCAGCAGCTTGGTAGGCGACTATGGCTACACCTTC. Based on the CDR3 plus reference TRBV5-1 and TRBJ1-2, the full variable domain is KAGVTQTPRYLIKTRGQQVTLSCSPISGHRSVSWYQQTPGQGLQFLFEYFSETQRNKGNFPGRFSGRQFSNSRSEMNVSTLELGDSALYLCASSLVGDYGYTFGSGTRLTVV.